This T cell receptor (beta chain) is drawn from a study of T cell repertoires in cytomegalovirus infection. This clonotype has only one observation. Its antigen is unidentified. In TCRdb, the reads were re-called with MiXCR into one record per CDR3 protein. The top ten clones hold under 20% of a sample with around 540,000 distinct CDR3 sequences, about 33% of them seen once. There are 19 residues in the CDR3. The V and J ends lost 3 bases and 15 bases, in that order; junction bases with no gene match: 25. The V gene's germline CDR1 is SGHVT and CDR2 SQSDAQ. The J gene is TRBJ2-1, the V gene TRBV7-4; 11 bases line up with TRBD2. This material consisted of cultured PBMCs, taken from culture after CMV antigen stimulation. This sequence was found in a human donor in good health (CMV status not recorded). Some clones in this sample may be carry-over from other donors' samples. The CDR3 sequence is CASSFSQPGGNSGRAGGFF. In DNA, the CDR3 is TGTGCCAGCAGCTTTTCACAACCCGGGGGGAATAGCGGGAGGGCCGGGGGGTTCTTC.